The next 7 T cell receptor beta chains were all read from a single sample in a study of shared clonotypes between healthy human individuals. The repertoire was sequenced with immunoSEQ multiplex PCR; TCRdb's copy has only in-frame clones and lacks some. The table includes fewer than 700,000 clones, around three quarters detected once. Sequenced material: PBMCs. The receptors here all came from a woman between 35 and 50 years old in good health. Some clones in this sample may be carry-over from other donors' samples.

This clone was observed a handful of times. The chain joins TRBV5-1 to TRBJ1-3; D possibly corresponds to TRBD1 (5 bases). The CDR3 covers 16 residues. Trimming left V 4 bases short and J 4 bases short, with 18 bases between. Germline V CDR1 and CDR2: SGHRS, YFSETQ. CDR3 sequence (DNA): TGCGCCAGCAGCGCCGACGGGACGCAAAAGGGAAACACCATATATTTT. This encodes CASSADGTQKGNTIYF.

In its sample, this clone was seen a few times. This rearrangement joins TRBV5-1 to TRBJ2-7, with TRBD1 identical over 7 bases. The CDR3 totals 16 residues. In germline, CDR1 is SGHRS, CDR2 YFSETQ. Trimming removed 4 bases from V and 0 bases from J; junction bases left unmatched: 10. The CDR3 is CASSRSGTAGSYEQYF. CDR3 nucleotide sequence: TGCGCCAGCAGCCGGTCCGGGACAGCCGGCTCCTACGAGCAGTACTTC.

Comment on this clone: Since a much larger clone is just one base distant, this may be a read error. CDR3 bases: TGTGCCAGCAGCGCCCAACATGGACCAACCTACGAGCAGTACTTC. Amino acids: CASSAQHGPTYEQYF. The chain links TRBV9 to TRBJ2-5; D ambiguous. Near its end, the DNA agrees better with TRBJ2-7, so the J call may be wrong. The CDR3 extends over 15 amino acids. Germline CDR1 and CDR2: SGDLS and YYNGEE.

This rearrangement joins TRBV4-1 to TRBJ2-3; 9 bases align to TRBD2. V gave up 3 bases and J gave up 4 bases; unmatched junction bases: 11. CDR3 length: 17 amino acids. Looked up from germline, CDR1 is MGHRA and CDR2 is YSYEKL. Written as DNA, the CDR3 is TGCGCCAGCAGCCAGGAATTAGCGGGAGAGAGGCCAGATACGCAGTATTTT. Its protein product is CASSQELAGERPDTQYF.

The V gene is TRBV27, the J gene TRBJ2-7, with TRBD2 matching over 7 bases. V lost 4 bases to trimming and J lost 3 bases; unmatched junction nucleotides: 3. CDR3 length: 13 residues. Germline assignment: CDR1 MNHEY and CDR2 SMNVEV (reference sequence). The CDR3 bases are TGTGCCAGCAGTTCCGGACTAGTCTACGAGCAGTACTTC. This codes for CASSSGLVYEQYF.

The J gene is TRBJ2-1, the V gene TRBV6-1, with 9 bases fitting TRBD1. The V segment lost 5 bases and the J segment 7 bases; nucleotides outside the gene matches: 9. The length of the CDR3 is 15 residues. Germline CDR1 and CDR2: MNHNS and SASEGT. CDR3 sequence (DNA): TGTGCCAGCAGTCAGGGACAGGGTATTGCAAATGAGCAGTTCTTC. This encodes CASSQGQGIANEQFF.

The CDR3 sequence is CASSLGAGTGTHEQYF. CDR3 nucleotides: TGTGCCAGCAGCTTGGGAGCCGGGACAGGGACCCACGAGCAGTACTTC. The chain employs TRBV5-6 and TRBJ2-7; 9 bases match TRBD1. From germline, CDR1 is SGHDT and CDR2 YYEEEE. This CDR3 is 16 amino acids long. J was trimmed by 5 bases and V by 0 bases; bases with no gene match: 9.